These T cell receptor beta chains were read from a single sample in a study of T cell responses to AZD1222 COVID-19 vaccine. Repertoires were generated with immunoSEQ multiplex PCR, while TCRdb's copy carries only in-frame clones and drops some. The table has approximately 200,000 clones, about 95% seen once. Source: peripheral blood, taken 28 days after the second dose of the MenACWY control vaccine. The receptors derive from an adult who received the MenACWY meningococcal vaccine as a control. Each CDR3 is given with its conserved first and last residue. Fields, in order: J gene, clone size, D gene, V gene, CDR3 protein, CDR3 DNA. The D gene is left open where the match is weak. Not every row has a clone size; where given, it reads once, few, many or a size class.

>TRBJ2-1|NA|TRBD2|TRBV7-2
CASSLDLAGGQTSYNEQFF
TGTGCCAGCAGCTTAGACCTAGCGGGAGGCCAAACCTCCTACAATGAGCAGTTCTTC
>TRBJ1-4|NA|TRBD1|TRBV5-1
CASSWTGVTNEKLFF
TGCGCCAGCAGCTGGACAGGGGTAACTAATGAAAAACTGTTTTTT
>TRBJ2-7|NA|TRBD2|TRBV2
CASSDPLAGVGEQYF
TGTGCCAGCAGTGATCCTCTAGCGGGAGTTGGCGAGCAGTACTTC
>TRBJ1-2|NA|NA|TRBV6-5
CASSPGQVWGYGYTF
TGTGCCAGCAGCCCCGGGCAGGTCTGGGGCTATGGCTACACCTTC
>TRBJ1-3|NA|TRBD1|TRBV7-9
CASRIDRAGGNTIYF
TGTGCCAGCAGGATTGACAGGGCGGGGGGAAACACCATATATTTT
>TRBJ2-7|NA|NA|TRBV7-2
CASSLTQVRSYEQYF
TGTGCCAGCAGCTTGACGCAGGTTCGCTCCTACGAGCAGTACTTC
>TRBJ1-5|NA|NA|TRBV2
CASSEGRNSNQPQHF
TGTGCCAGCAGTGAAGGAAGGAATAGCAATCAGCCCCAGCATTTT
>TRBJ2-1|NA|TRBD2|TRBV27
CASSFLAGPYNEQFF
TGTGCCAGCAGTTTCCTAGCGGGGCCCTACAATGAGCAGTTCTTC
>TRBJ2-5|NA|NA|TRBV11-2
CASSLETGRQETQYF
TGTGCCAGCAGCTTAGAAACAGGAAGGCAAGAGACCCAGTACTTC
>TRBJ1-4|once|TRBD1|TRBV5-3
CARSLAATGEKLFF
TGTGCCAGAAGCTTGGCCGCGACAGGGGAAAAACTGTTTTTT
>TRBJ2-5|NA|TRBD2|TRBV28
CASSSWTSGGQETQYF
TGTGCCAGCAGTTCCTGGACTAGCGGGGGTCAAGAGACCCAGTACTTC
>TRBJ1-1|NA|NA|TRBV4-1
CASSQGDGQFNTEAFF
TGCGCCAGCAGCCAAGGGGACGGACAGTTTAACACTGAAGCTTTCTTT
>TRBJ1-1|NA|NA|TRBV28
CASSLRTTEAFF
TGTGCCAGCAGTTTAAGGACCACTGAAGCTTTCTTT
>TRBJ2-3|NA|TRBD2|TRBV11-2
CASSPWTSSTDTQYF
TGTGCCAGCAGCCCATGGACTAGCTCCACAGATACGCAGTATTTT
>TRBJ1-2|NA|NA|TRBV5-6
CASSPGALPYGYTF
TGTGCCAGCAGCCCAGGGGCTTTACCTTATGGCTACACCTTC
>TRBJ2-7|NA|TRBD1|TRBV30
CAWGIPGTGHYEQYF
TGTGCCTGGGGGATCCCCGGGACAGGTCACTACGAGCAGTACTTC
>TRBJ1-3|NA|NA|TRBV6-1
CASSVSWGGNSGNTIYF
TGTGCCAGCAGTGTATCGTGGGGGGGCAACAGTGGAAACACCATATATTTT
>TRBJ2-5|NA|TRBD2|TRBV2
CASRLAGGHQETQYF
TGTGCCAGCAGACTAGCGGGGGGGCATCAAGAGACCCAGTACTTC
>TRBJ2-3|NA|TRBD2|TRBV4-3
CASSQDTPSGEPDTQYF
TGCGCCAGCAGCCAAGATACCCCTAGCGGGGAGCCAGATACGCAGTATTTT
>TRBJ2-5|once|NA|TRBV10-2
CASSDLESQYF
TGCGCCAGCAGTGATTTGGAGTCCCAGTACTTC
>TRBJ1-1|once|NA|TRBV28
CASSLRNTEAFF
TGTGCCAGCAGTTTACGGAACACTGAAGCTTTCTTT
>TRBJ2-4|NA|NA|TRBV7-9
CASSLVGRADIQYF
TGTGCCAGCAGCTTAGTAGGGCGGGCGGACATTCAGTACTTC
>TRBJ2-7|NA|NA|TRBV28
CASSLWPGTSEQYF
TGTGCCAGCAGTTTGTGGCCGGGTACGAGCGAGCAGTACTTC
>TRBJ1-1|NA|NA|TRBV27
CASSLTGDTEAFF
TGTGCCAGCAGTTTGACCGGGGATACTGAAGCTTTCTTT
>TRBJ1-3|NA|NA|TRBV12-3/TRBV12-4
CASKSSGNTIYF
TGTGCCAGCAAGAGTTCTGGAAACACCATATATTTT
>TRBJ1-1|NA|NA|TRBV9
CASSLAGDFAMNTEAFF
TGTGCCAGCAGCCTGGCTGGGGATTTCGCCATGAACACTGAAGCTTTCTTT
>TRBJ1-4|NA|NA|TRBV29-1
CSVLNRNEKLFF
TGCAGCGTTCTGAACCGTAATGAAAAACTGTTTTTT
>TRBJ1-6|NA|TRBD1|TRBV19
CASSIAGEETGTYNSPLHF
TGTGCCAGTAGTATCGCCGGGGAGGAGACAGGGACATATAATTCACCCCTCCACTTT
>TRBJ2-3|NA|TRBD2|TRBV5-4
CASSLRLAENTDTQYF
TGTGCCAGCAGCTTGAGGCTAGCGGAAAACACAGATACGCAGTATTTT
>TRBJ1-2|NA|NA|TRBV5-4
CASSLGANYGYTF
TGTGCCAGCAGCTTAGGGGCGAACTATGGCTACACCTTC
>TRBJ1-2|NA|TRBD1|TRBV6-5
CASSPQGQPNYGYTF
TGTGCCAGCAGTCCCCAGGGACAGCCTAACTATGGCTACACCTTC
>TRBJ1-2|NA|TRBD1|TRBV5-3
CARSQRSGQGAAIGYTF
TGTGCCAGAAGCCAACGGTCCGGACAGGGGGCTGCTATCGGCTACACCTTC
>TRBJ2-2|NA|NA|TRBV21-1
CASSNPTGAPAVTGELFF
TGTGCCAGCAGCAACCCAACAGGGGCTCCCGCTGTTACCGGGGAGCTGTTTTTT
>TRBJ1-2|NA|NA|TRBV28
CASRPTDDNYGYTF
TGTGCCAGCAGACCGACAGACGATAACTATGGCTACACCTTC
>TRBJ1-2|NA|TRBD1|TRBV5-5
CASSPPGQGLGGYTF
TGTGCCAGCAGCCCTCCGGGACAGGGGCTGGGAGGCTACACCTTC
>TRBJ1-4|NA|NA|TRBV28
CASSVPDKVGKLFF
TGTGCCAGCAGTGTCCCGGACAAAGTCGGAAAACTGTTTTTT
>TRBJ2-7|NA|NA|TRBV7-9
CASSWGLGEQYF
TGTGCCAGCAGCTGGGGTCTAGGCGAGCAGTACTTC
>TRBJ1-2|NA|TRBD1|TRBV6-5
CASRKGALGGYTF
TGTGCCAGCAGAAAGGGGGCGTTGGGTGGCTACACCTTC
>TRBJ2-1|NA|NA|TRBV14
CASSRQGAEQFF
TGTGCCAGCAGCCGACAAGGCGCTGAGCAGTTCTTC
>TRBJ1-1|NA|NA|TRBV27
CASSLRGNTEAFF
TGTGCCAGCAGTTTGCGGGGGAACACTGAAGCTTTCTTT
>TRBJ2-1|few|NA|TRBV6-9
CASSYGGTTRYNEQFF
TGTGCCAGCAGTTATGGGGGGACCACCCGATACAATGAGCAGTTCTTC
>TRBJ1-5|NA|TRBD1|TRBV24-1
CATSDGGQGRQPQHF
TGTGCCACCAGTGACGGGGGACAGGGACGTCAGCCCCAGCATTTT
>TRBJ2-7|NA|NA|TRBV27
CASRGYSYEQYF
TGTGCCAGCAGAGGGTACTCCTACGAGCAGTACTTC
>TRBJ2-7|NA|TRBD1|TRBV5-1
CASRSQGDEQYF
TGCGCCAGCAGATCACAGGGGGACGAGCAGTACTTC
>TRBJ2-7|NA|NA|TRBV19
CASSSGPSSYEQYF
TGTGCCAGTAGTTCTGGGCCGAGCTCCTACGAGCAGTACTTC
>TRBJ2-7|NA|NA|TRBV28
CASSLQGLSSYEQYF
TGTGCCAGCAGTTTACAGGGGCTCAGCTCCTACGAGCAGTACTTC
>TRBJ1-1|NA|NA|TRBV6-2/TRBV6-3
CASSYGHLNTEAFF
TGTGCCAGCAGTTACGGTCACTTGAACACTGAAGCTTTCTTT
>TRBJ1-2|NA|NA|TRBV4-2
CASSQPSPGLRGYTF
TGTGCCAGCAGCCAACCTTCCCCGGGGCTGCGGGGCTACACCTTC
>TRBJ2-7|NA|TRBD2|TRBV5-8
CASSLTAGTYEQYF
TGTGCCAGCAGCTTAACAGCGGGGACCTACGAGCAGTACTTC
>TRBJ2-1|NA|TRBD2|TRBV7-3
CASTPGLAGGPSSYNEQFF
TGTGCCAGCACCCCGGGACTAGCGGGAGGGCCGAGCTCCTACAATGAGCAGTTCTTC
>TRBJ1-6|once|TRBD1|TRBV9
CASGSGTDVSSYNSPLHF
TGTGCCAGCGGGTCCGGGACAGATGTCAGCTCCTATAATTCACCCCTCCACTTT
>TRBJ2-1|once|TRBD2|TRBV4-2
CASSQEGGSSYNEQFF
TGTGCCAGCAGCCAAGAGGGCGGGAGCTCCTACAATGAGCAGTTCTTC
>TRBJ2-7|NA|NA|TRBV11-2
CASRLGAAPLGNEQYF
TGTGCCAGCAGACTGGGAGCGGCTCCACTCGGGAACGAGCAGTACTTC
>TRBJ1-2|NA|NA|TRBV7-2
CASSSAPGGPSGYTF
TGTGCCAGCAGCTCCGCTCCGGGGGGCCCGAGTGGCTACACCTTC
>TRBJ2-7|NA|TRBD1|TRBV27
CASSFGTGVSYEQYF
TGTGCCAGCAGTTTCGGGACAGGGGTCTCCTACGAGCAGTACTTC